The 23 T cell receptor beta chains below come from one sample, sequenced in a study of OX40 agonist ivuxolimab in advanced cancers. Profiling relied on immunoSEQ multiplex PCR, and the TCRdb table lists in-frame clones only, not all of them. The sample contains 16,000 or so clones, 60% to 80% of which appear only once. Specimen: CD4+ or CD8+ T cells sorted from blood, collected in a trial of the OX40 agonist ivuxolimab. These receptors all stem from an adult with an advanced solid tumor such as melanoma, head and neck, liver or kidney cancer.

V usage is TRBV7-8 and J usage is TRBJ2-7, with D maybe TRBD2 (6 bases). The V gene lost 4 bases and the J gene lost 4 bases, with 17 bases spanning the gap. This CDR3 comprises 15 residues. Germline V gene sequence: CDR1 SGHVS, CDR2 FQNEAQ. The chain's CDR3 is CASSSRAEGSYEQYF. CDR3 in DNA: TGTGCCAGCAGCTCAAGAGCGGAGGGGTCTTACGAGCAGTACTTC.

The chain combines TRBV6-1 with TRBJ2-1; 8 bases agree with TRBD2. CDR3 size: 12 residues. Per germline, CDR1 MNHNS and CDR2 SASEGT. The V segment lost 4 bases and the J segment 10 bases; nucleotides outside the gene matches: 3. CDR3 DNA sequence: TGTGCCAGCAGTGGAGAGCGGGGGGAGCAGTTCTTC. Translated, it gives CASSGERGEQFF.

The chain employs TRBV2 and TRBJ1-2; maybe TRBD1 (6 bases). V lost 5 bases and J 4 bases, leaving 14 bases between the germline ends. This CDR3 comprises 14 residues. Germline V gives CDR1 SNHLY, CDR2 FYNNEI. The CDR3 spells CASSTDRSLYGYTF. CDR3 in DNA: TGTGCCAGCAGTACCGACAGGAGCCTCTATGGCTACACCTTC.

The chain is built from TRBV6-1 and TRBJ2-5; the D gene could be TRBD1 or TRBD2 (5 bases each). V gave up 4 bases and J gave up 0 bases, with 6 bases separating them. The CDR3 is 13 amino acids. Per germline, CDR1 MNHNS and CDR2 SASEGT. In DNA, the CDR3 is TGTGCCAGCAGTGGGGACCACCAAGAGACCCAGTACTTC. Its protein is CASSGDHQETQYF.

V and J are TRBV6-1 and TRBJ2-1; D is unclear. CDR3 length: 13 amino acids. Germline-derived CDR1 and CDR2 are MNHNS and SASEGT. Trimming removed 5 bases at V and 9 bases at J, with 14 bases between. CDR3: CASSPKHSGEQFF. The CDR3 DNA follows: TGTGCCAGCAGTCCAAAACATTCAGGTGAGCAGTTCTTC.

In this sample, this clone turned up once. The CDR3 protein is CAWSELAGVDETQYF. The CDR3 nucleotides read TGTGCCTGGAGTGAGCTAGCGGGAGTTGATGAGACCCAGTACTTC. The chain employs TRBV30 and TRBJ2-5; TRBD2 aligns across 10 bases. Germline V gene sequence: CDR1 GTSNPN, CDR2 SVGIG (reference sequence). Trimming removed 1 base from V and 5 bases from J; junction bases left unmatched: 7. This CDR3 region has 15 residues.

The rearrangement joins TRBV7-9 to TRBJ1-4; 8 bases line up with TRBD1. Germline lookup yields CDR1 SEHNR and CDR2 FQNEAQ (reference sequence). J gave up 8 bases and V 4 bases, and 6 bases lay outside the gene matches. CDR3 size: 14 residues. CDR3 in amino acids: CASSSTGGSEKLFF. CDR3 coding DNA: TGTGCCAGCAGCTCCACAGGGGGTTCCGAAAAACTGTTTTTT.

The chain combines TRBV2 with TRBJ2-3; D not resolved. This CDR3 spans 11 amino acids. The germline V gene encodes CDR1 SNHLY and CDR2 FYNNEI. Trimming removed 6 bases from V and 2 bases from J, with 3 bases in between. The CDR3 coding sequence is TGTGCCAGCAGGGACACAGATACGCAGTATTTT. This encodes CASRDTDTQYF.

The table lists this clone with a few counts. V and J are TRBV4-2 and TRBJ2-3; D gene ambiguous. Germline-derived CDR1 and CDR2 are LGHNA and YNFKEQ. Trimming pared 2 bases from V and 2 bases from J, leaving 5 bases between. This CDR3 spans 13 amino acids. CDR3 sequence (DNA): TGTGCCAGCAGCCAAACTACCACAGATACGCAGTATTTT. Protein product: CASSQTTTDTQYF.

Here the CDR3 reads CASSVAGDEKLFF. Here the CDR3 DNA reads TGTGCCAGCAGCGTTGCAGGGGATGAAAAACTGTTTTTT. The chain carries TRBV9 and TRBJ1-4; a weak D match, TRBD1 (6 bases). Per the germline V gene, CDR1 is SGDLS and CDR2 is YYNGEE. V was pared by 2 bases and J by 6 bases, with 8 bases between. The CDR3 length is 13 residues.

The genes are TRBV28 and TRBJ1-1, with 7 bases identical to TRBD1. The CDR3 totals 16 residues. Germline CDR1 MDHEN, CDR2 SYDVKM. The ends lost 1 base at V and 2 bases at J; junction bases unmatched: 7. The CDR3 DNA sequence: TGTGCCAGCAGTTTATTAGGGACAGTACCCAACACTGAAGCTTTCTTT. It translates to CASSLLGTVPNTEAFF.

The chain recombines TRBV11-2 with TRBJ2-2; D call uncertain. With 2 bases removed from V and 5 bases from J, the gap between germline ends came to 6 bases. Germline CDR1 is SGHAT and CDR2 is FQNNGV. The CDR3 is 13 amino acids. The CDR3 DNA reads TGTGCCAGCAGCTTATTAGGGACCGGGGAGCTGTTTTTT. As protein: CASSLLGTGELFF.

The rearrangement uses TRBV4-1 and TRBJ2-1; D unresolved. There are 13 residues in the CDR3. V shed 0 bases and J shed 8 bases, with 8 bases lying between them. Per the germline V gene, CDR1 is MGHRA and CDR2 is YSYEKL. The CDR3 sequence is CASSQEGWHEQFF. In DNA, the CDR3 is TGCGCCAGCAGCCAAGAAGGGTGGCATGAGCAGTTCTTC.

This clone was counted only a few times. The chain employs TRBV28 and TRBJ2-1; 8 positions match TRBD1. Trimming at V came to 3 bases and at J to 7 bases, leaving 5 bases not matched to a gene. Germline loops: CDR1 MDHEN, CDR2 SYDVKM. This CDR3 has 14 residues. The DNA of the CDR3 is TGTGCCAGCAGTTTTGGGGACAGGCGGAATGAGCAGTTCTTC. This translates into CASSFGDRRNEQFF.

This clone turned up a few times. The chain joins TRBV4-1 to TRBJ2-7, with a weak D call TRBD1 (5 bases). The CDR3 is 18 residues long. V was cut by 1 base and J by 2 bases, with 21 bases left in between. Germline loops: CDR1 MGHRA, CDR2 YSYEKL. The CDR3 spells CASSQALGRTNAAYEQYF. The CDR3 DNA is TGCGCCAGCAGCCAAGCCCTGGGCCGGACAAACGCAGCCTACGAGCAGTACTTC.

V and J are TRBV27 and TRBJ2-6; 9 bases line up with TRBD1. Germline V CDR1 and CDR2: MNHEY, SMNVEV (reference sequence). With 2 bases clipped from V and 1 base from J, the junction kept 3 bases outside the gene matches. This CDR3 is 17 amino acids long. CDR3: CASSLTGGESGANVLTF. DNA for the CDR3: TGTGCCAGCAGTTTAACAGGGGGCGAGTCTGGGGCCAACGTCCTGACTTTC.

V and J are TRBV25-1 and TRBJ1-1, with TRBD1 matching over 7 bases. CDR3 size: 15 residues. Germline V gene sequence: CDR1 MGHDK, CDR2 SYGVNS. After removal of 1 base from V and 6 bases from J, the junction contained 8 bases not matched to a gene. CDR3 sequence reads: CASSELEGASPEAFF. Here the CDR3 DNA reads TGTGCCAGCAGTGAATTGGAGGGGGCCTCCCCTGAAGCTTTCTTT. Full variable domain (rest looked up from reference TRBV25-1 and TRBJ1-1): EADIYQTPRYLVIGTGKKITLECSQTMGHDKMYWYQQDPGMELHLIHYSYGVNSTEKGDLSSESTVSRIRTEHFPLTLESARPSHTSQYLCASSELEGASPEAFFGQGTRLTVV.

The V and J genes are TRBV27 and TRBJ2-1; a weak D match, TRBD1 (5 bases). The CDR3 sequence is 13 residues long. Deletions cut 6 bases from V and 3 bases from J, with 9 bases between. Germline CDR1 and CDR2: MNHEY and SMNVEV (reference sequence). CDR3 coding DNA: TGTGCCAGCAGCTTAGGGGTCTACAATGAGCAGTTCTTC. It translates to CASSLGVYNEQFF.

This chain uses TRBV2 with TRBJ1-2; no clear D gene. V was pared by 3 bases and J by 4 bases, with 15 bases between. Germline CDR1 and CDR2: SNHLY and FYNNEI. The CDR3 is made up of 15 amino acids. The CDR3 nucleotides read TGTGCCAGCAGTGATTTTGGAAGTCGGGGCTATGGCTACACCTTC. Protein: CASSDFGSRGYGYTF.

The CDR3, as DNA: TGTGCCAGCAGGCCAACTCTGACGCTGGCCTATGGCTACACCTTC. This encodes CASRPTLTLAYGYTF. The J gene is TRBJ1-2, the V gene TRBV6-5; D ambiguous. CDR1 is MNHEY and CDR2 is SVGAGI in the germline V gene. The V gene lost 6 bases and the J gene lost 4 bases, with 18 bases spanning the gap. The CDR3 covers 15 residues.

The chain is built from TRBV27 and TRBJ1-2; TRBD1 is a possible D gene (6 bases). Germline V gene data show CDR1 as MNHEY and CDR2 as SMNVEV (reference sequence). The CDR3 runs 14 residues. V lost 5 bases and J lost 4, with 14 bases in between. CDR3 protein: CASSPGQIPYGYTF. The CDR3 DNA reads TGTGCCAGCAGTCCCGGACAGATTCCCTATGGCTACACCTTC.

The chain recombines TRBV5-5 with TRBJ2-3, with TRBD2 identical over 8 bases. V lost 4 bases, J lost 0 bases, and 4 bases stayed unmatched. Germline CDR1 and CDR2: SGHKS and YYEKEE (reference sequence). The CDR3 covers 15 residues. The CDR3 here is CASSTVAGSTDTQYF. The CDR3 region has the DNA TGTGCCAGCAGCACTGTAGCGGGGAGCACAGATACGCAGTATTTT.

The chain is built from TRBV2 and TRBJ1-1; TRBD1 aligns across 9 bases. Germline-derived CDR1 and CDR2 are SNHLY and FYNNEI. The CDR3 has 14 residues. Losses at the gene ends were 8 bases for V and 7 bases for J; bases not matched to a gene: 11. This chain's CDR3 is CASSLDRGILEAFF. The CDR3 coding sequence is TGTGCCAGCTCCCTGGACAGGGGTATCCTTGAAGCTTTCTTT.